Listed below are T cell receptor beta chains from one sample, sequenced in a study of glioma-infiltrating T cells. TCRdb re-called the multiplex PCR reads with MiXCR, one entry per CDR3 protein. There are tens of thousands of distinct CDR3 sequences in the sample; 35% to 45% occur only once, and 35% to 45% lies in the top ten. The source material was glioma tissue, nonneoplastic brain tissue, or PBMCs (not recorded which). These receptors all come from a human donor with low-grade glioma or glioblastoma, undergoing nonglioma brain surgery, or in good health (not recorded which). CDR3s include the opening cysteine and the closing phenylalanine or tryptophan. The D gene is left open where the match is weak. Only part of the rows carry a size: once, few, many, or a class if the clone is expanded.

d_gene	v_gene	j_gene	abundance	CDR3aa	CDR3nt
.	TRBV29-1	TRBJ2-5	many	CSVDWGLGETQYF	TGCAGCGTTGATTGGGGACTGGGAGAGACCCAGTACTTC
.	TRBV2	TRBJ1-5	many	CASMGEDQPQHF	TGTGCCAGCATGGGAGAGGATCAGCCCCAGCATTTT
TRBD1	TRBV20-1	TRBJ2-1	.	CSAIRDRTYNEQFF	TGCAGTGCTATTCGGGACAGGACCTACAATGAGCAGTTCTTC
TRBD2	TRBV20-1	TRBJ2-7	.	CSASVSSGRNSYEQYF	TGCAGTGCTAGTGTGTCTAGCGGGAGGAACTCCTACGAGCAGTACTTC
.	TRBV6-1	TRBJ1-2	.	CASSRSGQRVGYTF	TGTGCCAGCAGCCGTTCAGGACAGCGAGTCGGCTACACCTTC
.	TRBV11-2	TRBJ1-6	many	CASSSRQPNSPLHF	TGTGCCAGCAGCTCCCGACAGCCGAATTCACCCCTCCACTTT
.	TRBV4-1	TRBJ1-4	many	CASSQDEGRANEKLFF	TGCGCCAGCAGCCAAGATGAGGGCAGGGCTAATGAAAAACTGTTTTTT
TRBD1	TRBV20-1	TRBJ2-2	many	CSARQGAATGELFF	TGCAGTGCTAGACAGGGGGCGGCCACCGGGGAGCTGTTTTTT
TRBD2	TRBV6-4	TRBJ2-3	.	CASSASGGANTQYF	TGTGCCAGCAGTGCGAGCGGGGGGGCAAATACGCAGTATTTT
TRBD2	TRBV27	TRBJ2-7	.	CASSLPLADSYEQCF	TGTGCCAGCAGTTTACCACTAGCGGACTCCTACGAGCAGTGCTTC
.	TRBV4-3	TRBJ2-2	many	CASSPRTNGELFF	TGCGCCAGCAGCCCCAGGACCAACGGGGAGCTGTTTTTT
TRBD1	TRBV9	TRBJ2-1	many	CASSGIGQGAVEQFF	TGTGCCAGCAGCGGAATCGGACAGGGGGCGGTTGAGCAGTTCTTC
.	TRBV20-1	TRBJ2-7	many	CSAPLVFGEQYF	TGCAGTGCTCCTCTCGTCTTCGGTGAGCAGTACTTC
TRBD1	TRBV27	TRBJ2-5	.	CASSGGQGETQYF	TGTGCCAGCAGTGGGGGACAGGGGGAGACCCAGTACTTC
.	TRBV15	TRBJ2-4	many	CATSRSGQGGGNIQYF	TGTGCCACCAGCAGGTCTGGACAGGGCGGGGGAAACATTCAGTACTTC
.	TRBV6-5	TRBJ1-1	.	CASSYPQGPDLNTEALF	TGTGCCAGCAGTTACCCTCAGGGGCCAGACCTGAACACTGAAGCTCTCTTT
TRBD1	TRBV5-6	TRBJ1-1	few	CASSLFGRGLNTEAFF	TGTGCCAGCAGCTTGTTCGGCAGGGGGTTGAACACTGAAGCTTTCTTT
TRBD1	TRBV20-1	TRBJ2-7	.	CNARDPGTGMYVQYF	TGCAATGCTAGAGATCCAGGGACAGGAATGTACGTGCAGTACTTC
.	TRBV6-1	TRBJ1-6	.	CASSEGSGNNSPLHF	TGTGCCAGCAGTGAAGGCTCGGGAAACAATTCACCCCTCCACTTT
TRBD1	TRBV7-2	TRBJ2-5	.	CDSSARGQRQETQHF	TGTGACAGCAGCGCCCGGGGACAGAGGCAAGAGACCCAGCACTTC
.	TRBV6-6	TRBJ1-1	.	CASSARAGVTEAFF	TGTGCCAGCAGTGCGCGAGCTGGGGTCACTGAAGCTTTCTTT
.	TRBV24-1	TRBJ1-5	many	CATSGERDQPQHF	TGTGCCACCAGCGGGGAAAGGGATCAGCCCCAGCATTTT
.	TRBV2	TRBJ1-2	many	CASSGDRTLGYTF	TGTGCCAGCAGTGGAGACCGGACCCTTGGCTACACCTTC
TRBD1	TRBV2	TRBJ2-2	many	CASSATGTTGELFF	TGTGCCAGCAGCGCGACAGGGACCACCGGGGAGCTGTTTTTT
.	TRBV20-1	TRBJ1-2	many	CSGLLGLSGYTF	TGCAGTGGGCTCTTGGGGCTAAGTGGCTACACCTTC